This entry lists 19 T cell receptor beta chains sequenced from one sample in a study of monozygotic twins with inflammatory bowel disease. TCRdb re-called the 5' RACE reads; every CDR3 protein appears as one record, without DNA. The sample data list 330,000 or so distinct CDR3 sequences. Material for sequencing was blood. The source of these receptors is a human donor with ulcerative colitis or Crohn's disease, or a healthy co-twin of an affected twin (not recorded which).

The V call is TRBV7-3, the J call TRBJ2-3; TCRdb returns TRBD2, unconfirmable since there is no DNA. The CDR3 covers 15 residues. Germline lookup yields CDR1 SGHTA and CDR2 FQGTGA. This CDR3 reads CASSFRLAGKDTQYF.

This chain uses TRBV5-4 with TRBJ2-1; the D call of TRBD2 rests on TCRdb alone, since no DNA is present to check it. Germline V lookup: CDR1 SGHNT, CDR2 YYREEE (reference sequence). The CDR3 length is 18 residues. This chain's CDR3 is CASSRGGLAEISYNEQFF.

This chain joins TRBV10-3 and TRBJ2-2; the TRBD1 assignment by TCRdb is unverifiable without DNA. Per the germline V gene, CDR1 is ENHRY and CDR2 is SYGVKD. CDR3 length: 14 amino acids. The CDR3 sequence: CATMGTGVTGELFF.

V usage is TRBV3-1 and J usage is TRBJ2-2; TCRdb names TRBD2, which stays unverified in the absence of DNA. The CDR3 consists of 17 residues. Germline V gives CDR1 LGHDT, CDR2 YNNKEL (reference sequence). The CDR3 protein is CASSQDPGLAVTGELFF.

V is TRBV25-1 and J is TRBJ2-3; lacking DNA, the TRBD2 call made by TCRdb goes unchecked. This CDR3 comprises 16 residues. Looked up from germline, CDR1 is MGHDK and CDR2 is SYGVNS. CDR3 region: CASSEGLAGASDTQYF.

The gene calls are TRBV20-1 and TRBJ2-3; as DNA is missing, the TRBD2 call by TCRdb cannot be tested. The CDR3 contains 13 residues. Germline CDR1 DFQATT, CDR2 SNEGSKA (reference sequence). CDR3 sequence reads: CSASLTGYGTQYF.

V gene TRBV20-1 combines with J gene TRBJ2-3; the TRBD2 assignment by TCRdb is unverifiable without DNA. The CDR3 is 15 residues long. The germline gives CDR1 DFQATT, CDR2 SNEGSKA (reference sequence). CDR3 in amino acids: CSAKRLAGPTDTQYF.

V gene TRBV2 combines with J gene TRBJ2-7. Germline V lookup: CDR1 SNHLY, CDR2 FYNNEI. There are 11 residues in the CDR3. This CDR3 reads CASSERDEQYF.

The rearrangement links TRBV20-1 to TRBJ2-1. Germline loops: CDR1 DFQATT, CDR2 SNEGSKA (reference sequence). The CDR3 covers 11 residues. CDR3 amino acids: CSARWLGEQFF.

V gene TRBV11-2 combines with J gene TRBJ2-1; TCRdb reports TRBD1, a call that lacks DNA to check it against. CDR3 length equals 16 residues. Germline assignment: CDR1 SGHAT and CDR2 FQNNGV. The CDR3 here is CASSLEGTGKRNEQFF.

The V and J genes are TRBV7-2 and TRBJ1-2. Germline V lookup: CDR1 SGHTA, CDR2 FQGNSA. This CDR3 spans 15 amino acids. The CDR3 sequence is CASSLGTSANYGYTF.

This chain links TRBV27 with TRBJ2-7; checking the TCRdb D call of TRBD2 is not possible without DNA. The germline V gene has CDR1 MNHEY and CDR2 SMNVEV (reference sequence). The CDR3 sequence is 16 residues long. The CDR3 here is CASSWPAAGGIGEQYF.

J is TRBJ1-5 and V is TRBV7-2. The CDR3 totals 14 residues. CDR1 and CDR2 from the germline V gene are SGHTA and FQGNSA. This chain's CDR3 is CASSFAGPNQPQHF.

The chain links TRBV3-1 to TRBJ2-3; as DNA is missing, the TRBD2 call by TCRdb cannot be tested. CDR1 is LGHDT and CDR2 is YNNKEL in the germline V gene (reference sequence). The CDR3 has 18 amino acids. CDR3 residues: CASSHTYTSGPSTDTQYF.

The chain has TRBV10-3 and TRBJ2-7. In germline, CDR1 is ENHRY, CDR2 SYGVKD. The CDR3 is made up of 17 amino acids. The CDR3 loop reads CAISESIGRVRSYEQYF.

The genes are TRBV5-1 and TRBJ2-3; TCRdb's assignment of TRBD2 cannot be checked, as there is no DNA. The CDR3 is made up of 13 amino acids. Germline CDR1 SGHRS, CDR2 YFSETQ. CDR3 loop: CASRGAGLDTQYF.

The chain couples TRBV5-4 to TRBJ2-7; TCRdb names TRBD2, which stays unverified in the absence of DNA. Germline V lookup: CDR1 SGHNT, CDR2 YYREEE (reference sequence). The CDR3 is made up of 16 amino acids. CDR3 sequence reads: CASSPGTSGTYYEQYF.

The chain uses TRBV20-1 and TRBJ2-3; lacking DNA, the TRBD2 call made by TCRdb goes unchecked. The CDR3 spans 15 residues. The germline CDR1 and CDR2 sequences are DFQATT and SNEGSKA (reference sequence). This CDR3 is CSAPPAGKSTDTQYF.

Here the CDR3 reads CASSGGASSRDEQYF. This rearrangement joins TRBV18 to TRBJ2-7; as DNA is missing, the TRBD1 call by TCRdb cannot be tested. CDR1 and CDR2 from the germline V gene are KGHSH and LQKENI. CDR3 length equals 15 residues. Filled out from reference TRBV18 and TRBJ2-7, the complete variable domain reads NAGVMQNPRHLVRRRGQEARLRCSPMKGHSHVYWYRQLPEEGLKFMVYLQKENIIDESGMPKERFSAEFPKEGPSILRIQQVVRGDSAAYFCASSGGASSRDEQYFGPGTRLTVT.